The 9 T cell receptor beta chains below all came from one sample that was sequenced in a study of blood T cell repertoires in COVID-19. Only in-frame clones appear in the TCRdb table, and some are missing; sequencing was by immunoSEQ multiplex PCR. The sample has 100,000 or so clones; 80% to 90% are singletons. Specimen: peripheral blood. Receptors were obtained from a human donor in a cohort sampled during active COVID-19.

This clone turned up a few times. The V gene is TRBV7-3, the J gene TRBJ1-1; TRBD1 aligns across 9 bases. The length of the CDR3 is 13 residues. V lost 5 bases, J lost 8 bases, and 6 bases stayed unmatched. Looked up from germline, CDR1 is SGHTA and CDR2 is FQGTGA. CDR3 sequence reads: CASSLGGQGEAFF. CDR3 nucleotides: TGTGCCAGCAGCCTAGGCGGACAGGGGGAAGCTTTCTTT.

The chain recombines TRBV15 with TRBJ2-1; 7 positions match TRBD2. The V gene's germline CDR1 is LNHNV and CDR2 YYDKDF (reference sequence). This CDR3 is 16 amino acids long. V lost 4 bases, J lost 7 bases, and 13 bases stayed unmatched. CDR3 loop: CATSIMGRGPPNEQFF. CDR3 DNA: TGTGCCACCAGCATTATGGGGAGGGGCCCGCCTAATGAGCAGTTCTTC.

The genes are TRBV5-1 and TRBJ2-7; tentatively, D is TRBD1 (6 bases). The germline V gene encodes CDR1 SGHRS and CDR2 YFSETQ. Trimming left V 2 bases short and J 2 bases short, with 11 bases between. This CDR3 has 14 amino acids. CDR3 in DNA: TGCGCCAGCAGCTTCGGGGACATCCCCTACGAGCAGTACTTC. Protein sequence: CASSFGDIPYEQYF. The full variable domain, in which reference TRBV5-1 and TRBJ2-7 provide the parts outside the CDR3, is KAGVTQTPRYLIKTRGQQVTLSCSPISGHRSVSWYQQTPGQGLQFLFEYFSETQRNKGNFPGRFSGRQFSNSRSEMNVSTLELGDSALYLCASSFGDIPYEQYFGPGTRLTVT.

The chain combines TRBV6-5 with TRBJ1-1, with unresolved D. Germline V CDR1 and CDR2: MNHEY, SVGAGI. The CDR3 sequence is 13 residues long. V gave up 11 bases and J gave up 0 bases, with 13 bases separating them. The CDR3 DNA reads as TGTGCCGGGTCCCAGGTGTTGAACACTGAAGCTTTCTTT. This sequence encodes CAGSQVLNTEAFF.

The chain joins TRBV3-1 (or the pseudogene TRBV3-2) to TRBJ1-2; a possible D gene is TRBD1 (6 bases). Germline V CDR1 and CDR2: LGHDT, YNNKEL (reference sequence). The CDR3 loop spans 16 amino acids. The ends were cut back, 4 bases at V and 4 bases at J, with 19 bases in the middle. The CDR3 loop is CASSPPAGGGGYGYTF. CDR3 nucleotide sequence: TGTGCCAGCAGCCCCCCGGCGGGGGGCGGGGGCTATGGCTACACCTTC.

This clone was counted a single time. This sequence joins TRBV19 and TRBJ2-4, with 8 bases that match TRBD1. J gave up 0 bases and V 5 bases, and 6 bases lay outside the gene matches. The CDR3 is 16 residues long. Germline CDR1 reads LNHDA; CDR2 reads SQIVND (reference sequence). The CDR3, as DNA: TGTGCCAGTAGTTTGGGACAGGATCTAGCCAAAAACATTCAGTACTTC. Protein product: CASSLGQDLAKNIQYF.

As DNA, the CDR3 is TGTGCCAGCAGCGCGGTTAGCGGGACCCAGCAGTTCTTC. This translates into CASSAVSGTQQFF. The chain has TRBV9 and TRBJ2-1, with 8 bases matching TRBD2. Germline trimming cut 3 bases from V and 11 bases from J; bases unmatched to any gene: 7. CDR1 SGDLS and CDR2 YYNGEE come from the germline V gene. The CDR3 is made up of 13 amino acids.

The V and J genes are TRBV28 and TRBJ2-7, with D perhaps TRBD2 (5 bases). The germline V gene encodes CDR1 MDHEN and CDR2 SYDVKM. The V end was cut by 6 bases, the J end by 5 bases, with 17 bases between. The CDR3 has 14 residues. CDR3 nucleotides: TGTGCCAGCAGGCTAGCCGGTGAGCTGAACGAGCAGTACTTC. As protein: CASRLAGELNEQYF.

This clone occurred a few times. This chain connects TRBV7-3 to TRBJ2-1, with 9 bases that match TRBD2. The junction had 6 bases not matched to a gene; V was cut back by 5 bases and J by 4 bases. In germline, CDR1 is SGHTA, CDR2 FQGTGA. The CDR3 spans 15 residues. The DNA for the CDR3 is TGTGCCAGCAGCCCCCGACTAGCGGCGTACAATGAGCAGTTCTTC. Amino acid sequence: CASSPRLAAYNEQFF.